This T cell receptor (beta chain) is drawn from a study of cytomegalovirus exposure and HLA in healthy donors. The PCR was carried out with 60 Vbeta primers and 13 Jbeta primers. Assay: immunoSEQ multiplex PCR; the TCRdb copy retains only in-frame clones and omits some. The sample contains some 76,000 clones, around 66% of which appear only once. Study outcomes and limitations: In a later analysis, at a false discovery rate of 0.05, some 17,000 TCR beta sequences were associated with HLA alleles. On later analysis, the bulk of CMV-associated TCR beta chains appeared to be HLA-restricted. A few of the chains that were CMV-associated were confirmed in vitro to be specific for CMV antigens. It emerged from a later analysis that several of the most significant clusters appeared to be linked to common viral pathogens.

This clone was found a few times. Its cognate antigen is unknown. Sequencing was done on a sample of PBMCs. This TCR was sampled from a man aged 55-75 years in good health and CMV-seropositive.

The DNA of the CDR3 is TGTGCCAGCAGCTTCGGGGGGGCCTACAATGAGCAGTTCTTC. Encoded protein: CASSFGGAYNEQFF. This chain connects TRBV7-2 to TRBJ2-1; 8 nucleotides align to TRBD2. From germline, CDR1 is SGHTA and CDR2 FQGNSA. V trimming: 3 bases; J trimming: 2 bases; junction bases outside the gene matches: 0. This CDR3 is built from 14 residues.